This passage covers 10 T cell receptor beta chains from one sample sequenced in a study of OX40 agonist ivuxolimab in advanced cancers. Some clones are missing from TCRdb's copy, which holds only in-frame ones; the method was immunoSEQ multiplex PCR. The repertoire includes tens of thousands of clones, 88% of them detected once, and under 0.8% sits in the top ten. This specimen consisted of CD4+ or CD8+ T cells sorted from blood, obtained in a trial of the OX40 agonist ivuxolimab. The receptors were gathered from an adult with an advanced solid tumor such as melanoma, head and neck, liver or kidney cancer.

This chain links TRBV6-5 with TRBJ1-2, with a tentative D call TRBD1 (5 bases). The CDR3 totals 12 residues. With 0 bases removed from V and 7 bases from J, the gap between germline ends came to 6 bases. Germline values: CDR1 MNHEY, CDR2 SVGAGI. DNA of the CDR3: TGTGCCAGCAGTTACTCTGGGGCTGGCTACACCTTC. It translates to CASSYSGAGYTF.

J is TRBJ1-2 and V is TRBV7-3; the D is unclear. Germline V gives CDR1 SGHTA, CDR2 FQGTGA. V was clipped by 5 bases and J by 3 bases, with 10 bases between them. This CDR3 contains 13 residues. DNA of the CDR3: TGTGCCAGCAGCCTGGCGGACTACTATGGCTACACCTTC. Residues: CASSLADYYGYTF.

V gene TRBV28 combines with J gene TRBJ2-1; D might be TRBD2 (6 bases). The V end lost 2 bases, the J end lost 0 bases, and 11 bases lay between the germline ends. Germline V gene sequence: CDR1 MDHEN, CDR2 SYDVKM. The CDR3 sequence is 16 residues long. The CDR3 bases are TGTGCCAGCAGTTTACGGCGGGGTAGCTCCTACAATGAGCAGTTCTTC. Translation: CASSLRRGSSYNEQFF.

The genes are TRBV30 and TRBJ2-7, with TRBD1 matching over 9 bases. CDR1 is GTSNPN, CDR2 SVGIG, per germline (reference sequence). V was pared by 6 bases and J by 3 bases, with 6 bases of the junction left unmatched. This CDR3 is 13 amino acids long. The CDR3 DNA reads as TGTGCCTGTCTTAGGACAGGGGTCTACGAGCAGTACTTC. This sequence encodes CACLRTGVYEQYF.

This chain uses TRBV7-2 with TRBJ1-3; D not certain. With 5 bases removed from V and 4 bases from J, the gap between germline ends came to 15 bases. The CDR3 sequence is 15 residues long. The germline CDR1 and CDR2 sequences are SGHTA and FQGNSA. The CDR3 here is CASSLPTNTGNTIYF. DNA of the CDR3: TGTGCCAGCAGCCTCCCGACAAACACCGGAAACACCATATATTTT.

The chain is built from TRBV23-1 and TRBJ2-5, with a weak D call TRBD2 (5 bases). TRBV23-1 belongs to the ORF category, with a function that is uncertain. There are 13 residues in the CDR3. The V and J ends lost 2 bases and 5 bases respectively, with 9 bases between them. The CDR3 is CASSQATGETQYF. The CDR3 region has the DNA TGCGCCAGCAGTCAAGCCACGGGGGAGACCCAGTACTTC.

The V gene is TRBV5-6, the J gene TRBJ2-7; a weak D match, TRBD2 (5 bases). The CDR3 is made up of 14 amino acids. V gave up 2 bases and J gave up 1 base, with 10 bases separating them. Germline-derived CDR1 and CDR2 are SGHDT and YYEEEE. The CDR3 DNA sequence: TGTGCCAGCAGCTTCGGAGCGGTTTCCTACGAGCAGTACTTC. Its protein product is CASSFGAVSYEQYF.

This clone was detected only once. The CDR3 sequence is CASTLTGMNTEAFF. The CDR3 region has the DNA TGTGCCAGCACCTTAACAGGTATGAACACTGAAGCTTTCTTT. This rearrangement joins TRBV6-5 to TRBJ1-1, with D maybe TRBD1 (5 bases). CDR3 length: 14 residues. Germline lookup yields CDR1 MNHEY and CDR2 SVGAGI. Trimming stripped 7 bases from V and 0 bases from J, with 12 bases between.

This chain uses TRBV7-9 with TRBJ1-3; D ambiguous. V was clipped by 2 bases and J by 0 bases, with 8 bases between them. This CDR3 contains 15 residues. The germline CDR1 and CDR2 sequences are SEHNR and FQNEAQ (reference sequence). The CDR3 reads CASSLSGSSGNTIYF. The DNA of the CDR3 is TGTGCCAGCAGCTTATCTGGGAGCTCTGGAAACACCATATATTTT.

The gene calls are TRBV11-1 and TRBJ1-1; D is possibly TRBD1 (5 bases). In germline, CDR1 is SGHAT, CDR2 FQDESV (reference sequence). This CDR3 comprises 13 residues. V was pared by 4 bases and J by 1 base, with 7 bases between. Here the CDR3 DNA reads TGTGCCAGCAGCTCCCAGGGGAACACTGAAGCTTTCTTT. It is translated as CASSSQGNTEAFF.